This T cell receptor (beta chain) was sequenced for a study of CD8+CD57+ T cells in acquired aplastic anemia. Using genomic DNA as the template, TCR beta VDJ and CDR3 profiling was carried out. TCRdb itself ran the reads through MiXCR, one entry per CDR3 protein. This table holds some 140,000 distinct CDR3 sequences, around half found once. Sequenced patients had shown CD8+CD57+ cell expansion by flow cytometry. Findings of the study overall: Patient and control CD8+ Simpson's diversity was not significantly different. Patients and controls shared 25 to 30 CD8+ CDR3 sequences, which appeared highly expressed in patients and within their immunodominant clones.

Comment on this clonotype: As yet, its antigen is unknown.

Germline CDR1 and CDR2: ENHRY and SYGVKD. This CDR3 region has 19 residues. J gave up 6 bases and V 2 bases, and 15 bases lay outside the gene matches. The chain employs TRBV10-3 and TRBJ2-1; TRBD1 matches 11 bases. This sequence originates from a human donor with aplastic anemia. Sequencing used sorted CD4+, CD8+, or CD8+CD57+ T cells (not recorded which) from PBMCs. The CDR3 DNA is TGTGCCATCAGTGAGCCGGGACAGGGGGAAGGTACCCCCGTCAATGAGCAGTTCTTC. Protein sequence: CAISEPGQGEGTPVNEQFF.